The 8 T cell receptor beta chains below were found in one sample sequenced in a study of T cell responses to AZD1222 COVID-19 vaccine listed by TCRdb under 2021. Read against the paper, the sample's time point label means: baseline before first vaccination. The treatment or condition label here, explained by the study, means: meningococcal conjugate vaccine given as trial control. Libraries were built with the immunoSEQ multiplex PCR assay. The source is immuneACCESS, and TCRdb retained only in-frame sequences with V and J called. Part of the clones is not carried over; for the studies checked, unresolved V genes explain less than half of this, and the remainder is unexplained. A total of over 65,000 clones appear in this sample, 92% of them only once. The top ten clonotypes cover roughly 7% of the sample. Source: peripheral blood, taken on day 0 of MenACWY control vaccination. Receptors were obtained from an adult in good health.

This rearrangement joins TRBV7-2 to TRBJ2-5; D is tentatively TRBD1 or TRBD2 (5 bases each). V was shortened by 1 base and J by 3 bases, with 6 bases between the two germline ends. The CDR3 length is 13 residues. Per germline, CDR1 SGHTA and CDR2 FQGNSA. CDR3 protein: CASSLVGEETQYF. The CDR3 region has the DNA TGTGCCAGCAGCTTAGTGGGGGAAGAGACCCAGTACTTC.

The chain carries TRBV15 and TRBJ1-1, with a weak D call TRBD1 (6 bases). The CDR3 totals 13 residues. Germline V CDR1 and CDR2: LNHNV, YYDKDF (reference sequence). The V gene lost 4 bases and the J gene lost 3 bases, with 9 bases spanning the gap. This chain's CDR3 is CATSTNRDTEAFF. DNA of the CDR3: TGTGCCACCAGCACTAACAGGGACACTGAAGCTTTCTTT.

The DNA of the CDR3 is TGTGCCAGCAGGCGACTCCTCGGGGGTGAAAAACTGTTTTTT. This encodes CASRRLLGGEKLFF. The chain recombines TRBV6-5 with TRBJ1-4, with D maybe TRBD1 (5 bases). Trimming took 6 bases from V and 7 from J, leaving 15 bases between them. The CDR3 length is 14 residues. Germline V lookup: CDR1 MNHEY, CDR2 SVGAGI.

The DNA of the CDR3 is TGTGCCAGCAGAGGGGCAGGTGCAACTAATGAAAAACTGTTTTTT. This codes for CASRGAGATNEKLFF. V is TRBV6-5 and J is TRBJ1-4; possible D gene TRBD1, 5 bases. Germline V lookup: CDR1 MNHEY, CDR2 SVGAGI. Trimming took off 6 bases at V and 0 bases at J, with 11 bases between the two ends. The CDR3 has 15 residues.

The chain has TRBV12-3 or TRBV12-4 and TRBJ1-6; D call uncertain. The CDR3 runs 12 residues. Trimming took off 3 bases at V and 14 bases at J, with 11 bases between the two ends. The chain's CDR3 is CASSLTPQSLHF. The CDR3 coding sequence is TGTGCCAGCAGTTTGACACCCCAATCCCTCCACTTT.

The V gene is TRBV6-5, the J gene TRBJ2-7; TRBD1 matches at 7 bases. CDR3 size: 14 residues. With 8 bases clipped from V and 3 bases from J, the junction kept 10 bases outside the gene matches. From germline, CDR1 is MNHEY and CDR2 SVGAGI. Here the CDR3 reads CASDMGQFLYEQYF. Written as DNA, the CDR3 is TGTGCCAGCGATATGGGACAGTTTCTCTACGAGCAGTACTTC.

J is TRBJ2-3 and V is TRBV15; D unresolved. CDR1 and CDR2 from the germline V gene are LNHNV and YYDKDF (reference sequence). The CDR3 spans 14 residues. V was pared by 4 bases and J by 2 bases, with 10 bases between. Written as DNA, the CDR3 is TGTGCCACCAGCAACAAGCTGTCCACAGATACGCAGTATTTT. Its protein is CATSNKLSTDTQYF.

J is TRBJ2-2 and V is TRBV7-7; D is uncertain. Between the trimmed V and J ends, which lost 1 base and 2 bases, there was a span of 2 bases. This CDR3 has 13 residues. Germline loops: CDR1 SSHAT, CDR2 FNYEAQ (reference sequence). The CDR3 coding sequence is TGTGCCAGCAGCTTAGGCAACACCGGGGAGCTGTTTTTT. This encodes CASSLGNTGELFF. The full variable domain, rest sourced from reference TRBV7-7 and TRBJ2-2, is GAGVSQSPRYKVTKRGQDVTLRCDPISSHATLYWYQQALGQGPEFLTYFNYEAQPDKSGLPSDRFSAERPEGSISTLTIQRTEQRDSAMYRCASSLGNTGELFFGEGSRLTVL.